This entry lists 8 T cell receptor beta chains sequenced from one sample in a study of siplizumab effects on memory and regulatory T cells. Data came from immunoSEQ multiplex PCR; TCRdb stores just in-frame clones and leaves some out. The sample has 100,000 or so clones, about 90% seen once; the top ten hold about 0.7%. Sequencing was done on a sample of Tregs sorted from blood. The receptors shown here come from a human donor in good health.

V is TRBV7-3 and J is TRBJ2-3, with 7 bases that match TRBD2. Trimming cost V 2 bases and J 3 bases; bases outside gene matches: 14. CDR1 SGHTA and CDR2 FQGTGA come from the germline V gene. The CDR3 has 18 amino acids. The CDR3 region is CASSLEAFVGGRTDTQYF. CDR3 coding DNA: TGTGCCAGCAGCTTAGAGGCCTTCGTGGGAGGGCGAACAGATACGCAGTATTTT. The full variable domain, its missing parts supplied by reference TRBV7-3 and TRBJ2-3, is GAGVSQTPSNKVTEKGKYVELRCDPISGHTALYWYRQSLGQGPEFLIYFQGTGAADDSGLPNDRFFAVRPEGSVSTLKIQRTERGDSAVYLCASSLEAFVGGRTDTQYFGPGTRLTVL.

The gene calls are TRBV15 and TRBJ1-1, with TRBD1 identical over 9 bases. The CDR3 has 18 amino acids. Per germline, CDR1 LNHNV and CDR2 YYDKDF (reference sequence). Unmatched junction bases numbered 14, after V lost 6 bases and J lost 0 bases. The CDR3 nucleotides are TGTGCCACCAGAAGAAAAATCGGACAGGGGATCATGAACACTGAAGCTTTCTTT. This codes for CATRRKIGQGIMNTEAFF.

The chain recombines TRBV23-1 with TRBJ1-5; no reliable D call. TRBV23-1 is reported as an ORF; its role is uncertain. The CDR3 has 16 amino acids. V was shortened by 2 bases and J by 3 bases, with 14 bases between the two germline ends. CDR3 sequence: CASSQDGQYVNQPQHF. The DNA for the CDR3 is TGCGCCAGCAGTCAAGATGGTCAGTATGTCAATCAGCCCCAGCATTTT.

The CDR3 sequence is CASSTNGRGQGGYTF. The CDR3 DNA reads TGTGCCAGTAGTACCAACGGGCGGGGACAGGGAGGCTACACCTTC. The rearrangement joins TRBV19 to TRBJ1-2; TRBD1 agrees at 9 bases. Germline CDR1 is LNHDA and CDR2 is SQIVND (reference sequence). Losses at the gene ends were 4 bases for V and 8 bases for J; bases not matched to a gene: 11. This CDR3 contains 15 residues.

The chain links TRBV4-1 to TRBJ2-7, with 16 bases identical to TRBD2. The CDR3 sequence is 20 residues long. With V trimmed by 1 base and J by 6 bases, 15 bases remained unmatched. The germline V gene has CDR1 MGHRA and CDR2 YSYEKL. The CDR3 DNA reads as TGCGCCAGCAGCCAAGGGACCGGGACTAGCGGGAGGGCGGCGCGGCTCGAGCAGTACTTC. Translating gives CASSQGTGTSGRAARLEQYF.

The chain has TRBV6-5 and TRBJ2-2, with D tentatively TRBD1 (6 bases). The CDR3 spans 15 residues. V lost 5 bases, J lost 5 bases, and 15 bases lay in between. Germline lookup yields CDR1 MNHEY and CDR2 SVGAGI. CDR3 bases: TGTGCCAGCAGTACAAGTACAGGGTGGACCGGGGAGCTGTTTTTT. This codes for CASSTSTGWTGELFF.

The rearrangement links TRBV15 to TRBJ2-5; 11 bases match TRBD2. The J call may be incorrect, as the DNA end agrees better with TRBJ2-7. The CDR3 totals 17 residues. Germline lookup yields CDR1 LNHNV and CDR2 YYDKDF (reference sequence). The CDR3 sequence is CATSRDLGTSGAYEQYF. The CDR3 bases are TGTGCCACCAGCAGAGATTTGGGGACTAGCGGAGCTTACGAGCAGTACTTC.

CDR3 amino acids: CASSGREKEPLHF. In nucleotides, the CDR3 is TGTGCCAGCAGCGGACGCGAAAAAGAACCCCTCCACTTT. V usage is TRBV28 and J usage is TRBJ1-6; D is ambiguous. Germline V gene data show CDR1 as MDHEN and CDR2 as SYDVKM. The CDR3 sequence is 13 residues long. Trimming left V 6 bases short and J 12 bases short, with 15 bases between. The variable domain in full, with the rest retrieved from reference TRBV28 and TRBJ1-6, is DVKVTQSSRYLVKRTGEKVFLECVQDMDHENMFWYRQDPGLGLRLIYFSYDVKMKEKGDIPEGYSVSREKKERFSLILESASTNQTSMYLCASSGREKEPLHFGNGTRLTVT.